The TCR beta chain under discussion was sequenced for a study of radiotherapy plus CTLA-4 blockade in lung cancer. As for the study in general: Among all patients, about 19% showed objective responses, while about 34% had disease control.

Clones were sequenced by immunoSEQ multiplex PCR, and TCRdb holds only the in-frame ones, with some missing. The table has 80,000 to 95,000 clones, around 83% seen once. The CDR3 is 17 residues long. CDR1 SGHVS and CDR2 FQNEAQ come from the germline V gene. The ends lost 1 base at V and 0 bases at J; junction bases unmatched: 7. Study-wide results and caveats: The best predictor of response was reported to be early blood T cell clone dynamics, with interferon-beta.

Concerning this clone: The antigen remains unidentified.

The J gene is TRBJ1-1, the V gene TRBV7-8, with TRBD1 matching over 8 bases. The material sequenced was peripheral blood, taken from a patient treated with radiotherapy plus ipilimumab. The receptor comes from a human donor with non-small cell lung cancer who had stable disease on radiotherapy plus ipilimumab. CDR3 sequence (DNA): TGTGCCAGCAGCTTAGTTCAGGGGGCTTTCATGAACACTGAAGCTTTCTTT. Protein: CASSLVQGAFMNTEAFF.